The clone carrying this T cell receptor beta chain was detected many times. The antigen is undetermined. TCRdb ran MiXCR on the 5' RACE reads and lists one entry per CDR3 protein. The sample records more than 650,000 distinct CDR3 sequences, approximately 6.1% being singletons. The entry originates in a study of identical twins. V trimming: 4 bases; J trimming: 6 bases; junction bases outside the gene matches: 4. This CDR3 is 13 amino acids long. From germline, CDR1 is SGDLS and CDR2 YYNGEE. Findings and limits, study-wide: For monozygotic twins, models underestimated out-of-frame TCR alpha sharing. Abundant beta clonotypes from cord blood bore fewer insertions; memory repertoires lacked this pattern.

The chain couples TRBV9 to TRBJ2-1, with TRBD2 matching over 7 bases. The sequencing sample was made of naive T cells sorted from blood. The receptor was isolated from a young man in good health. The CDR3: CASSKTSPNEQFF. In DNA, the CDR3 is TGTGCCAGCAGCAAGACTAGCCCCAATGAGCAGTTCTTC.